Listed here are 26 T cell receptor beta chains from one sample, sequenced in a study of Ad26.COV2.S vaccination and SARS-CoV-2 variants. Only in-frame clones appear in the TCRdb table, and some are missing; sequencing was by immunoSEQ multiplex PCR. The sample records fewer than 55,000 clones, about 83% being singletons. Sequenced here: peripheral blood, sampled after recovery from COVID-19. Receptor source: a human donor who had recovered from COVID-19.

This chain connects TRBV11-2 to TRBJ2-3; 8 bases map to TRBD1. The CDR3 contains 16 residues. Per germline, CDR1 SGHAT and CDR2 FQNNGV. The ends lost 4 bases at V and 0 bases at J; junction bases unmatched: 6. The CDR3 sequence: CASSSSTGVSTDTQYF. DNA of the CDR3: TGTGCCAGCAGCTCCTCGACAGGGGTAAGCACAGATACGCAGTATTTT.

CDR3 DNA: TGCGCCAGCAGCTTACCAGACAATCCTGAAGCTTTCTTT. Amino acids: CASSLPDNPEAFF. The rearrangement links TRBV5-1 to TRBJ1-1, with D unclear. Trimming stripped 2 bases from V and 6 bases from J, with 11 bases between. The CDR3 covers 13 residues. The V gene's germline CDR1 is SGHRS and CDR2 YFSETQ.

As DNA, the CDR3 is TGTGCCAGCAGCTTAGGGAGACAGCGCCTCTCTGGAAACACCATATATTTT. Its protein is CASSLGRQRLSGNTIYF. The chain recombines TRBV7-8 with TRBJ1-3; D may be TRBD1 (5 bases). V was shortened by 1 base and J by 0 bases, with 13 bases between the two germline ends. The CDR3 contains 17 residues. CDR1 SGHVS and CDR2 FQNEAQ come from the germline V gene.

The chain links TRBV2 to TRBJ1-1; D is perhaps TRBD1 (5 bases). This CDR3 region has 13 residues. V lost 8 bases and J 8 bases, leaving 18 bases between the germline ends. Germline V gene data show CDR1 as SNHLY and CDR2 as FYNNEI. CDR3 in DNA: TGTGCCAGCGGCGGGACCCCCGTCTTGGAAGCTTTCTTT. Translating it yields CASGGTPVLEAFF.

The rearrangement links TRBV2 to TRBJ2-5, with unresolved D. With 4 bases removed from V and 2 bases from J, the gap between germline ends came to 8 bases. Germline lookup yields CDR1 SNHLY and CDR2 FYNNEI. The CDR3 totals 13 residues. CDR3 region: CASSANEQETQYF. The DNA for the CDR3 is TGTGCCAGCAGTGCTAACGAACAAGAGACCCAGTACTTC.

The rearrangement joins TRBV6-6 to TRBJ2-1, with D possibly matching TRBD2 (5 bases). The CDR3 is 13 residues long. The V end was cut by 4 bases, the J end by 9 bases, with 13 bases between. Germline V gene sequence: CDR1 MNHNY, CDR2 SVGAGI (reference sequence). Here the CDR3 DNA reads TGTGCCAGCAGTTCCCGGGCTAGCAGTGAGCAGTTCTTC. Protein: CASSSRASSEQFF.

The J gene is TRBJ2-5, the V gene TRBV5-1, with a tentative D call TRBD2 (6 bases). V lost 4 bases to trimming and J lost 1 base, with 11 bases between them. Germline CDR1 SGHRS, CDR2 YFSETQ. The CDR3 has 14 residues. CDR3 region: CASSGGALQETQYF. Written as DNA, the CDR3 is TGCGCCAGCAGCGGAGGGGCCCTCCAAGAGACCCAGTACTTC.

The chain uses TRBV29-1 and TRBJ2-2; 8 bases are a match to TRBD2. Per the germline V gene, CDR1 is SQVTM and CDR2 is ANQGSEA. Trimming cost V 6 bases and J 4 bases; bases outside gene matches: 10. This CDR3 comprises 15 residues. CDR3 in amino acids: CSVAVSGIGTGELFF. CDR3 nucleotides: TGCAGCGTCGCCGTTAGCGGGATAGGCACCGGGGAGCTGTTTTTT.

In DNA, the CDR3 is TGTGCCAGCAGCTTGGCCGGGCCCCTGACCGGTGAAAAACTGTTTTTT. Translated, it gives CASSLAGPLTGEKLFF. V and J are TRBV7-9 and TRBJ1-4; no clear D. The CDR3 sequence is 16 residues long. Germline V CDR1 and CDR2: SEHNR, FQNEAQ (reference sequence). V was trimmed by 3 bases and J by 7 bases, leaving 18 bases between them.

The J gene is TRBJ1-3, the V gene TRBV2, with 8 bases identical to TRBD1. The germline gives CDR1 SNHLY, CDR2 FYNNEI. The CDR3 has 15 amino acids. With V trimmed by 3 bases and J by 1 base, 2 bases remained unmatched. The CDR3 DNA is TGTGCCAGCAGTGAGCGACAGGGGTCTGGAAACACCATATATTTT. It encodes CASSERQGSGNTIYF. Together with reference TRBV2 and TRBJ1-3, the CDR3 gives the full variable domain: EPEVTQTPSHQVTQMGQEVILRCVPISNHLYFYWYRQILGQKVEFLVSFYNNEISEKSEIFDDQFSVERPDGSNFTLKIRSTKLEDSAMYFCASSERQGSGNTIYFGEGSWLTVV.

This chain links TRBV18 with TRBJ2-1; 9 bases are a match to TRBD1. The CDR3 is made up of 17 amino acids. With V trimmed by 2 bases and J by 4 bases, 9 bases remained unmatched. CDR1 and CDR2 (germline): KGHSH, LQKENI. CDR3 residues: CASSPTTGGWQYNEQFF. CDR3 nucleotides: TGTGCCAGCTCACCAACGACAGGGGGTTGGCAATACAATGAGCAGTTCTTC.

The chain joins TRBV30 to TRBJ2-7; the match to TRBD2 covers 7 bases. V lost 3 bases to trimming and J lost 4 bases; unmatched junction nucleotides: 6. This CDR3 comprises 13 residues. From germline, CDR1 is GTSNPN and CDR2 SVGIG (reference sequence). The CDR3 nucleotides are TGTGCCTGGAGGAAAAAGGGAGGGTACGAGCAGTACTTC. As protein: CAWRKKGGYEQYF.

The J gene is TRBJ1-1, the V gene TRBV19; no clear D gene. The CDR3 has 13 amino acids. The germline V gene has CDR1 LNHDA and CDR2 SQIVND (reference sequence). Trimming removed 1 base from V and 0 bases from J, with 3 bases in between. The CDR3 DNA sequence: TGTGCCAGTAGTATAGTAGTGAACACTGAAGCTTTCTTT. Amino acid sequence: CASSIVVNTEAFF.

The sample holds one count of this clone. The chain has TRBV24-1 and TRBJ1-3; tentative D call: TRBD1 (5 bases). Trimming removed 2 bases at V and 4 bases at J, with 17 bases between. There are 17 residues in the CDR3. The germline CDR1 and CDR2 sequences are KGHDR and SFDVKD. The CDR3 region is CATSDWGTGTAGNTIYF. The CDR3 nucleotides are TGTGCCACCAGTGATTGGGGGACCGGGACTGCGGGAAACACCATATATTTT.

The chain employs TRBV19 and TRBJ2-7, with D maybe TRBD1 (5 bases). V was cut by 1 base and J by 1 base, with 8 bases left in between. This CDR3 has 14 amino acids. The germline V gene has CDR1 LNHDA and CDR2 SQIVND (reference sequence). For the CDR3, the DNA is TGTGCCAGTAGTATAGGAAGGGGATCCTACGAGCAGTACTTC. It specifies CASSIGRGSYEQYF.

The J gene is TRBJ1-1, the V gene TRBV18; D is possibly TRBD1 (6 bases). Between the trimmed V and J ends, which lost 2 bases and 9 bases, there was a span of 13 bases. The CDR3 covers 13 residues. From germline, CDR1 is KGHSH and CDR2 LQKENI. In DNA form, the CDR3 reads TGTGCCAGCTCACCAAAGGACAGTTCCCAAGCTTTCTTT. It translates to CASSPKDSSQAFF.

The chain carries TRBV29-1 and TRBJ2-2; D unresolved. Germline V lookup: CDR1 SQVTM, CDR2 ANQGSEA. This CDR3 has 15 amino acids. V was shortened by 1 base and J by 5 bases, with 14 bases between the two germline ends. CDR3 coding DNA: TGCAGCGTTGAAGTTGAACAGTACGGGACCGGGGAGCTGTTTTTT. Translated, it gives CSVEVEQYGTGELFF.

This sequence joins TRBV12-3 or TRBV12-4 and TRBJ1-2; 7 bases are a match to TRBD1. The CDR3 extends over 13 amino acids. With 6 bases clipped from V and 8 bases from J, the junction kept 9 bases outside the gene matches. DNA of the CDR3: TGTGCCAGCAGCTACCAGGGGGAGGCGGGCTACACCTTC. Protein product: CASSYQGEAGYTF.

This CDR3 reads CASSPGSSYNEQFF. The CDR3 DNA reads TGTGCCAGCTCACCTGGGAGCTCCTACAATGAGCAGTTCTTC. The chain has TRBV18 and TRBJ2-1, with a possible D match to TRBD2 (5 bases). V lost 3 bases, J lost 0 bases, and 6 bases lay in between. Germline V lookup: CDR1 KGHSH, CDR2 LQKENI. The CDR3 has 14 amino acids.

This chain connects TRBV7-8 to TRBJ2-3; TRBD2 might be the D (6 bases). The CDR3 loop spans 15 amino acids. Per germline, CDR1 SGHVS and CDR2 FQNEAQ. The V end was cut by 4 bases, the J end by 5 bases, with 16 bases between. The CDR3 region has the DNA TGTGCCAGCAGCTCGCGGAGGATAGCGGTAGATACGCAGTATTTT. This encodes CASSSRRIAVDTQYF.

The genes are TRBV5-6 and TRBJ1-2; TRBD1 matches 10 bases. Per the germline V gene, CDR1 is SGHDT and CDR2 is YYEEEE. This CDR3 spans 17 amino acids. J lost 2 bases, V lost 2 bases, and 9 bases had no gene match. CDR3 sequence: CASSFPGQGPHNYGYTF. The CDR3 coding sequence is TGTGCCAGCAGCTTCCCGGGACAGGGGCCTCACAACTATGGCTACACCTTC.

The chain is built from TRBV5-6 and TRBJ2-3; the match to TRBD2 covers 9 bases. After removal of 6 bases from V and 14 bases from J, the junction contained 25 bases not matched to a gene. Germline-derived CDR1 and CDR2 are SGHDT and YYEEEE. The CDR3 sequence is 17 residues long. CDR3 residues: CASILEGSAGGPPQAYF. DNA of the CDR3: TGTGCCAGCATCCTGGAGGGGTCGGCGGGAGGGCCCCCCCAGGCGTATTTT.

This clone was found a few times. This chain links TRBV11-2 with TRBJ2-3, with 12 bases identical to TRBD2. Germline V gene sequence: CDR1 SGHAT, CDR2 FQNNGV. Trimming at V came to 0 bases and at J to 5 bases, leaving 12 bases not matched to a gene. CDR3 length: 19 residues. CDR3 in DNA: TGTGCCAGCAGCTTAGATCCCCCCTCTAGCGGGAGGGCCGGAGATACGCAGTATTTT. Translation: CASSLDPPSSGRAGDTQYF.

The chain uses TRBV19 and TRBJ1-5; a possible D gene is TRBD1 (5 bases). The CDR3 loop spans 18 amino acids. The ends were cut back, 6 bases at V and 0 bases at J, with 21 bases in the middle. In germline, CDR1 is LNHDA, CDR2 SQIVND (reference sequence). DNA for the CDR3: TGTGCCAGTAGGGAACAAGGGACGGTCTTATATAGCAATCAGCCCCAGCATTTT. It translates to CASREQGTVLYSNQPQHF.

In DNA, the CDR3 is TGTGCCAGCAGTTCCGACTCACCCTGGTGGGGCACAGATACGCAGTATTTT. This sequence encodes CASSSDSPWWGTDTQYF. This chain links TRBV27 with TRBJ2-3; D uncertain. The V end was cut by 4 bases, the J end by 1 base, with 18 bases between. CDR3 length: 17 amino acids. Germline V gives CDR1 MNHEY, CDR2 SMNVEV (reference sequence).

The chain combines TRBV5-1 with TRBJ2-1; 13 bases agree with TRBD2. Germline lookup yields CDR1 SGHRS and CDR2 YFSETQ. The CDR3 loop spans 16 amino acids. V was clipped by 4 bases and J by 10 bases; unmatched bases: 11. CDR3 coding DNA: TGCGCCAGCAGCCCGGGGACTAGCGGGGCCAGGGAGGAGCAGTTCTTC. The encoded protein is CASSPGTSGAREEQFF.